Each of the 10 T cell receptor beta chains below was sequenced from the same sample in a study of blood T cell repertoires in COVID-19. The repertoire was sequenced with immunoSEQ multiplex PCR; TCRdb's copy has only in-frame clones and lacks some. This sample has some 48,000 clones, with 88% found just once. The sequencing input was peripheral blood. These TCRs come from a man over 45 with active COVID-19.

J is TRBJ2-3 and V is TRBV6-5; 9 bases align to TRBD1. Germline trimming cut 4 bases from V and 4 bases from J; bases unmatched to any gene: 3. The CDR3 sequence is 14 residues long. CDR1 and CDR2 from the germline V gene are MNHEY and SVGAGI. In nucleotides, the CDR3 is TGTGCCAGCAGTTTACAGGGGGCCGCAGATACGCAGTATTTT. Translated: CASSLQGAADTQYF.

Points on this clone: One end of the junction varies from germline; a read error may be responsible. The CDR3 DNA reads as TGTGCCACCAGCCGAGACGGTAACTATGGCTACACCTTC. As protein: CATSRDGNYGYTF. The V call is TRBV15, the J call TRBJ1-2, with D unresolved. This CDR3 has 13 residues. Germline CDR1 and CDR2: LNHNV and YYDKDF (reference sequence).

The sample holds a few counts of this clone. The chain joins TRBV5-1 to TRBJ2-2; 12 nucleotides match TRBD2. The CDR3 has 17 residues. V gave up 4 bases and J gave up 0 bases; unmatched junction bases: 4. Germline loops: CDR1 SGHRS, CDR2 YFSETQ. The CDR3 DNA is TGCGCCAGCAGCCCCACTAGCGGGGGGACGAACACCGGGGAGCTGTTTTTT. Its translation: CASSPTSGGTNTGELFF.

The chain joins TRBV5-6 to TRBJ2-2; the match to TRBD1 covers 11 bases. The CDR3 contains 17 residues. The junction had 12 bases not matched to a gene; V was cut back by 7 bases and J by 4 bases. The germline gives CDR1 SGHDT, CDR2 YYEEEE. The CDR3 sequence: CASRLLGQGVGTGELFF. The CDR3 DNA reads as TGTGCCAGCCGACTTTTGGGACAGGGGGTCGGCACCGGGGAGCTGTTTTTT. The variable domain in full, completed from reference TRBV5-6 and TRBJ2-2, reads DAGVTQSPTHLIKTRGQQVTLRCSPKSGHDTVSWYQQALGQGPQFIFQYYEEEERQRGNFPDRFSGHQFPNYSSELNVNALLLGDSALYLCASRLLGQGVGTGELFFGEGSRLTVL.

The gene calls are TRBV4-2 and TRBJ2-1, with 12 bases that match TRBD2. The V gene end was trimmed by 1 base and the J gene end by 10 bases; junction bases not matched to a gene: 5. This CDR3 is built from 15 residues. Germline CDR1 reads LGHNA; CDR2 reads YNFKEQ. Here the CDR3 DNA reads TGTGCCAGCAGCCAAGGTCTAGCGGGGGGGAGCGAGCAGTTCTTC. Encoded protein: CASSQGLAGGSEQFF.

This clone was detected once. The V and J genes are TRBV6-5 and TRBJ2-1, with 14 nucleotides matching TRBD2. CDR1 is MNHEY and CDR2 is SVGAGI in the germline V gene. The CDR3 spans 14 residues. V shed 8 bases, J shed 13 bases, and the junction held 10 bases outside the gene matches. The CDR3 nucleotides read TGTGCCAGCGGACCGGGACTAGCGGGAGACTACCAGTTCTTC. This sequence encodes CASGPGLAGDYQFF.

The CDR3 here is CASSRTPGQGFADTQYF. The CDR3 nucleotides read TGTGCCAGCAGCCGAACCCCGGGACAGGGGTTCGCAGATACGCAGTATTTT. The chain carries TRBV3-1 (or the pseudogene TRBV3-2) and TRBJ2-3, with 10 nucleotides matching TRBD1. CDR1 and CDR2 (germline): LGHDT, YNNKEL (reference sequence). V lost 4 bases to trimming and J lost 4 bases; unmatched junction nucleotides: 11. This CDR3 comprises 17 residues.

This clone was picked up one time. V usage is TRBV19 and J usage is TRBJ2-1; D perhaps matches TRBD2 (6 bases). Germline CDR1 reads LNHDA; CDR2 reads SQIVND (reference sequence). Trimming shortened V by 7 bases and J by 5 bases, and 21 bases separated the two germline ends. The CDR3 extends over 16 amino acids. CDR3 nucleotide sequence: TGTGCCAGTAACCAACCGGGGCGGGACGTCCACAATGAGCAGTTCTTC. Its protein product is CASNQPGRDVHNEQFF.

The chain couples TRBV6-2 or TRBV6-3 to TRBJ2-2; 10 bases line up with TRBD1. CDR1 and CDR2 from the germline V gene are MNHEY and SVGEGT. This CDR3 is built from 15 residues. V lost 3 bases and J lost 6; bases outside the gene matches: 4. CDR3 loop: CASSYRTGGAGELFF. CDR3 nucleotide sequence: TGTGCCAGCAGTTATCGGACAGGGGGGGCCGGGGAGCTGTTTTTT.

This chain connects TRBV12-3 or TRBV12-4 to TRBJ2-7; D may be TRBD2 (6 bases). This CDR3 has 13 residues. V was shortened by 6 bases and J by 1 base, with 10 bases between the two germline ends. The chain's CDR3 is CASSHGTSYEQYV. The CDR3 DNA follows: TGTGCCAGCAGCCACGGGACTTCCTACGAGCAGTACGTC.